The 8 T cell receptor beta chains below all came from one sample that was sequenced in a study of memory CD4+ T cells and cytomegalovirus serostatus. Clones were read by immunoSEQ multiplex PCR, and TCRdb kept only the in-frame ones, dropping some. The repertoire holds under 85,000 clones, around four fifths seen once, with approximately 2.4% in the top ten. Single viable CD3+CD4+CD8-CD45RO+ cells were sorted as the memory CD4+ T cells. The sequencing sample was made of memory CD4+ T cells from blood. These receptors came from an adult in good health and CMV-seropositive.

This clone occurred once. The gene calls are TRBV29-1 and TRBJ2-1; maybe TRBD2 (6 bases). The V and J ends lost 6 bases and 4 bases respectively, with 10 bases between them. The CDR3 sequence is 12 residues long. Per germline, CDR1 SQVTM and CDR2 ANQGSEA. The CDR3 DNA reads as TGCAGCGTCTTCCGGGGGTACAATGAGCAGTTCTTC. This sequence encodes CSVFRGYNEQFF.

This sequence joins TRBV30 and TRBJ2-1, with TRBD1 matching 12 bases. CDR1 is GTSNPN, CDR2 SVGIG, per germline (reference sequence). Unmatched junction bases numbered 12, after V lost 2 bases and J lost 10 bases. This CDR3 is built from 16 residues. CDR3 DNA sequence: TGTGCCTGGAGTTCCACCGGGACAGGGGGCTTGGGGGAGCAGTTCTTC. Protein sequence: CAWSSTGTGGLGEQFF.

Written as DNA, the CDR3 is TGTGCCAGTAGTCCGGGACACACGAACACTGAAGCTTTCTTT. It translates to CASSPGHTNTEAFF. The chain joins TRBV19 to TRBJ1-1, with TRBD1 as a possible D gene (6 bases). CDR3 length: 14 amino acids. The germline CDR1 and CDR2 sequences are LNHDA and SQIVND (reference sequence). Trimming cost V 5 bases and J 1 base, with 11 bases left between them.

This CDR3 is CASTGQSATQYF. DNA for the CDR3: TGTGCCAGCACCGGGCAGTCCGCGACCCAGTACTTC. The rearrangement links TRBV2 to TRBJ2-5; D gene uncertain. Germline V gene sequence: CDR1 SNHLY, CDR2 FYNNEI. CDR3 length: 12 amino acids. The V and J ends lost 7 bases and 7 bases respectively, with 13 bases between them.

In its sample, this clone was seen once. This chain connects TRBV7-8 to TRBJ1-5, with no clear D. V lost 4 bases, J lost 6 bases, and 10 bases lay in between. CDR1 and CDR2 (germline): SGHVS, FQNEAQ. This CDR3 contains 13 residues. CDR3 in amino acids: CASSSSRVQPQHF. The CDR3 nucleotides read TGTGCCAGCAGCTCGAGCCGGGTTCAGCCCCAGCATTTT.

V and J are TRBV5-1 and TRBJ1-4; the D is unclear. The V gene's germline CDR1 is SGHRS and CDR2 YFSETQ. The ends were cut back, 5 bases at V and 4 bases at J, with 12 bases in the middle. The length of the CDR3 is 14 residues. The CDR3 nucleotides read TGCGCCAGCAGGTTAGATGGATTTAATGAAAAACTGTTTTTT. Protein sequence: CASRLDGFNEKLFF.

The chain joins TRBV6-6 to TRBJ1-5, with D tentatively TRBD1 (5 bases). The germline V gene has CDR1 MNHNY and CDR2 SVGAGI (reference sequence). CDR3 size: 13 residues. V was clipped by 7 bases and J by 4 bases, with 11 bases between them. CDR3 region: CASNGQLNQPQHF. The CDR3 DNA is TGTGCCAGCAACGGACAACTTAATCAGCCCCAGCATTTT.

The rearrangement uses TRBV29-1 and TRBJ2-3; TRBD2 might be the D (6 bases). Per the germline V gene, CDR1 is SQVTM and CDR2 is ANQGSEA. Trimming took off 4 bases at V and 7 bases at J, with 12 bases between the two ends. The CDR3 totals 12 residues. CDR3: CSVVGGANTQYF. The CDR3 region has the DNA TGCAGCGTTGTCGGGGGAGCGAATACGCAGTATTTT.